Detailed here is one T cell receptor (beta chain). The length of the CDR3 is 14 residues. V dropped 5 bases and J dropped 8 bases, with 13 bases sitting between them. Per germline, CDR1 SGHNT and CDR2 YENEEA. The entry originates in a study of blood T cell repertoires in COVID-19. Study context: Acute-phase and convalescent COVID-19 samples originated in the United States, Italy and Spain. In each case, the material was cDNA or gDNA derived from T cells, B-cell-depleted T cells, or PBMCs.

Clones were read by immunoSEQ multiplex PCR, and TCRdb kept only the in-frame ones, dropping some. The sample lists roughly 100,000 clones; 70% to 90% were seen once. This sequence joins TRBV11-3 and TRBJ1-6; D perhaps matches TRBD1 (5 bases). The clonotype was recovered from a woman aged 25-40 years with acute or convalescent COVID-19. The sequenced sample was peripheral blood. CDR3 nucleotides: TGTGCCAGCAGCCATTGGGAGGGACATTCACCCCTCCACTTT. It encodes CASSHWEGHSPLHF.